These 32 T cell receptor beta chains share one sample of origin, sequenced in a study of blood T cell repertoires in COVID-19. The data were produced by immunoSEQ multiplex PCR, yet TCRdb's version contains in-frame clones alone and is incomplete. The table shows over 85,000 clones, with 85% to 90% occurring only once. Sequencing input: peripheral blood. Receptors were obtained from a man aged 55 to 70 with acute or convalescent COVID-19.

The chain combines TRBV4-1 with TRBJ2-2; D perhaps matches TRBD1 (6 bases). Germline CDR1 is MGHRA and CDR2 is YSYEKL. This CDR3 is built from 17 residues. The V end was cut by 2 bases, the J end by 3 bases, with 16 bases between. CDR3 amino acids: CASSQKQSGVYTGELFF. CDR3 DNA: TGCGCCAGCAGCCAAAAACAATCAGGGGTTTACACCGGGGAGCTGTTTTTT.

This clone was counted ten times or more. The chain uses TRBV6-5 and TRBJ1-5, with TRBD1 as a possible D gene (5 bases). The germline V gene encodes CDR1 MNHEY and CDR2 SVGAGI. Between the trimmed V and J ends, which lost 6 bases and 2 bases, there was a span of 11 bases. The CDR3 is 14 residues long. The CDR3 region is CASRLREGNQPQHF. The CDR3 nucleotides read TGTGCCAGCAGACTCAGGGAGGGCAATCAGCCCCAGCATTTT.

The genes are TRBV20-1 and TRBJ2-3, with D possibly matching TRBD2 (5 bases). CDR3 size: 11 residues. Germline V gives CDR1 DFQATT, CDR2 SNEGSKA (reference sequence). V was shortened by 3 bases and J by 4 bases, with 5 bases between the two germline ends. CDR3 in amino acids: CSARRADTQYF. The DNA of the CDR3 is TGCAGTGCTAGGAGGGCAGATACGCAGTATTTT.

The V gene is TRBV11-2, the J gene TRBJ2-6; possibly TRBD2 for D (6 bases). The CDR3 is 13 residues long. Germline V gene data show CDR1 as SGHAT and CDR2 as FQNNGV. V dropped 5 bases and J dropped 12 bases, with 14 bases sitting between them. This CDR3 is CASSPWEEGVLTF. DNA for the CDR3: TGTGCCAGCAGCCCCTGGGAGGAAGGCGTCCTGACTTTC.

The gene calls are TRBV5-1 and TRBJ2-3; 11 nucleotides line up with TRBD2. This CDR3 comprises 18 residues. The V gene end was trimmed by 1 base and the J gene end by 1 base; junction bases not matched to a gene: 8. Germline CDR1 is SGHRS and CDR2 is YFSETQ. The CDR3 spells CASSLLVLAGDRTDTQYF. DNA of the CDR3: TGCGCCAGCAGCTTGCTCGTACTAGCGGGGGACCGCACAGATACGCAGTATTTT.

This sequence joins TRBV4-2 and TRBJ2-2; TRBD1 matches 9 bases. CDR1 and CDR2 (germline): LGHNA, YNFKEQ. The CDR3 runs to 14 residues. J lost 11 bases, V lost 5 bases, and 9 bases had no gene match. Here the CDR3 DNA reads TGTGCCAGCAGCGACCACAGGGGGCCGGGTGAGCTGTTTTTT. It is translated as CASSDHRGPGELFF.

The chain combines TRBV19 with TRBJ2-1; D call uncertain. Germline V lookup: CDR1 LNHDA, CDR2 SQIVND (reference sequence). Trimming left V 7 bases short and J 5 bases short, with 15 bases between. The CDR3 totals 14 residues. As DNA, the CDR3 is TGTGCCAGTACACCCCAAGTTCAGGACAATGAGCAGTTCTTC. Protein product: CASTPQVQDNEQFF.

The genes are TRBV6-5 and TRBJ2-1; D is perhaps TRBD2 (6 bases). Germline assignment: CDR1 MNHEY and CDR2 SVGAGI. This CDR3 comprises 13 residues. Trimming removed 6 bases at V and 8 bases at J, with 14 bases between. The CDR3 DNA follows: TGTGCCAGCAGAAACAGACTAGGCTATGAGCAGTTCTTC. Residues: CASRNRLGYEQFF.

The genes are TRBV10-3 and TRBJ2-1; D call uncertain. The CDR3 is made up of 11 amino acids. V was trimmed by 7 bases and J by 12 bases, leaving 13 bases between them. Germline CDR1 reads ENHRY; CDR2 reads SYGVKD. CDR3 in DNA: TGTGCCATCATCCCCGGTATATGGCAGTTCTTC. This encodes CAIIPGIWQFF.

The chain employs TRBV30 and TRBJ2-5; perhaps TRBD1 as D (6 bases). This CDR3 is built from 13 residues. With 3 bases removed from V and 5 bases from J, the gap between germline ends came to 13 bases. Germline-derived CDR1 and CDR2 are GTSNPN and SVGIG (reference sequence). CDR3 bases: TGTGCCTGGAGAAACAGGGCCGCGGAGACCCAGTACTTC. Amino acids: CAWRNRAAETQYF.

The chain links TRBV5-8 to TRBJ2-2; D ambiguous. The length of the CDR3 is 14 residues. Per the germline V gene, CDR1 is SGHTS and CDR2 is YDEGEE. The V gene lost 2 bases and the J gene lost 6 bases, with 11 bases spanning the gap. CDR3 nucleotides: TGTGCCAGCAGCTTCGTTGGTCGAGCCGGGGAGCTGTTTTTT. It is translated as CASSFVGRAGELFF.

The V and J genes are TRBV18 and TRBJ2-7, with D possibly being TRBD1 (5 bases). Germline V gene sequence: CDR1 KGHSH, CDR2 LQKENI. The V end lost 2 bases, the J end lost 0 bases, and 8 bases lay between the germline ends. CDR3 size: 14 residues. The CDR3 here is CASSPMQGSYEQYF. CDR3 coding DNA: TGTGCCAGCTCACCAATGCAGGGCTCCTACGAGCAGTACTTC.

V and J are TRBV6-1 and TRBJ1-2; possible D gene TRBD1, 5 bases. The V gene lost 1 base and the J gene lost 0 bases, with 9 bases spanning the gap. The CDR3 sequence is 15 residues long. The germline V gene encodes CDR1 MNHNS and CDR2 SASEGT. Here the CDR3 DNA reads TGTGCCAGCAGTGAAGAGGGGTATTCTAACTATGGCTACACCTTC. It is translated as CASSEEGYSNYGYTF.

In its sample, this clone was seen a few times. The J gene is TRBJ2-2, the V gene TRBV6-4, with 7 bases matching TRBD1. CDR1 is MRHNA and CDR2 is SNTAGT in the germline V gene. The CDR3 runs 14 residues. Unmatched junction bases numbered 4, after V lost 4 bases and J lost 5 bases. CDR3: CASSGDSITGELFF. CDR3 bases: TGTGCCAGCAGTGGGGACAGTATTACCGGGGAGCTGTTTTTT.

This rearrangement joins TRBV6-5 to TRBJ1-5, with TRBD1 matching 8 bases. J gave up 6 bases and V 5 bases, and 6 bases lay outside the gene matches. Per germline, CDR1 MNHEY and CDR2 SVGAGI. The CDR3 covers 14 residues. CDR3 nucleotides: TGTGCCAGCAGTCGGACAGGACAGGGTCAGCCCCAGCATTTT. Its translation: CASSRTGQGQPQHF.

This sequence joins TRBV5-8 and TRBJ2-2, with D perhaps TRBD1 (5 bases). This CDR3 is built from 15 residues. Between the trimmed V and J ends, which lost 4 bases and 5 bases, there was a span of 15 bases. Germline lookup yields CDR1 SGHTS and CDR2 YDEGEE. CDR3 coding DNA: TGTGCCAGCAGCCCCATTAGGGGTCAGACCGGGGAGCTGTTTTTT. This gives the protein CASSPIRGQTGELFF.

This chain joins TRBV20-1 and TRBJ2-3, with TRBD1 matching over 8 bases. Germline V CDR1 and CDR2: DFQATT, SNEGSKA (reference sequence). V shed 3 bases, J shed 6 bases, and the junction held 11 bases outside the gene matches. There are 15 residues in the CDR3. CDR3 nucleotides: TGCAGTGCTAGTCACAGCAGGGGGCCGGGGGATACGCAGTATTTT. Translated, it gives CSASHSRGPGDTQYF.

This clone was observed a handful of times. J is TRBJ1-3 and V is TRBV3-1 (or the pseudogene TRBV3-2); D is undetermined. V lost 4 bases, J lost 3 bases, and 13 bases lay in between. The CDR3 consists of 15 residues. Per germline, CDR1 LGHDT and CDR2 YNNKEL (reference sequence). This chain's CDR3 is CASSPLTAGGNTIYF. CDR3 bases: TGTGCCAGCAGCCCCCTAACTGCGGGTGGAAACACCATATATTTT.

The chain couples TRBV6-5 to TRBJ1-2; D is uncertain. CDR1 MNHEY and CDR2 SVGAGI come from the germline V gene. The CDR3 totals 15 residues. Trimming cost V 7 bases and J 3 bases, with 18 bases left between them. The CDR3 DNA reads TGTGCCAGCATGGGAGTACAAAACGGACACTATGGCTACACCTTC. Its translation is CASMGVQNGHYGYTF.

The chain uses TRBV11-1 and TRBJ2-7, with TRBD1 identical over 8 bases. From germline, CDR1 is SGHAT and CDR2 FQDESV (reference sequence). V was clipped by 6 bases and J by 5 bases; unmatched bases: 15. The CDR3 has 16 amino acids. CDR3 in DNA: TGTGCCAGCAGTCTCCGACCTGCCAGGGGGCTTAACGAGCAGTACTTC. Its translation is CASSLRPARGLNEQYF.

This clone was counted a single time. The V and J genes are TRBV12-3 or TRBV12-4 and TRBJ2-5; TRBD2 aligns across 7 bases. V shed 6 bases, J shed 4 bases, and the junction held 2 bases outside the gene matches. The CDR3 totals 12 residues. For the CDR3, the DNA is TGTGCCAGCAGAGGACTAGGAGAGACCCAGTACTTC. It yields the protein CASRGLGETQYF.

The chain recombines TRBV18 with TRBJ2-7; D may be TRBD1 (6 bases). CDR1 and CDR2 (germline): KGHSH, LQKENI. Trimming pared 4 bases from V and 2 bases from J, leaving 12 bases between. The CDR3 covers 14 residues. CDR3 coding DNA: TGTGCCAGCTCACGGGGGCAGAGACCCTACGAGCAGTACTTC. Translating gives CASSRGQRPYEQYF. Full variable domain (outside the CDR3, taken from reference TRBV18 and TRBJ2-7): NAGVMQNPRHLVRRRGQEARLRCSPMKGHSHVYWYRQLPEEGLKFMVYLQKENIIDESGMPKERFSAEFPKEGPSILRIQQVVRGDSAAYFCASSRGQRPYEQYFGPGTRLTVT.

The chain combines TRBV19 with TRBJ2-2; no reliable D call. The V end lost 4 bases, the J end lost 5 bases, and 11 bases lay between the germline ends. Germline V gene lookup returns CDR1 LNHDA and CDR2 SQIVND (reference sequence). This CDR3 comprises 14 residues. The CDR3 region is CASSKISGTGELFF. The CDR3 DNA follows: TGTGCCAGTAGTAAAATATCAGGAACCGGGGAGCTGTTTTTT.

This chain connects TRBV2 to TRBJ1-3, with D possibly TRBD1 on 5 matching bases. The germline gives CDR1 SNHLY, CDR2 FYNNEI. CDR3 size: 15 residues. V lost 1 base and J lost 0, with 7 bases in between. The CDR3 loop reads CASSEGGSSGNTIYF. As DNA, the CDR3 is TGTGCCAGCAGTGAAGGGGGCAGCTCTGGAAACACCATATATTTT.

The V and J genes are TRBV6-2 or TRBV6-3 and TRBJ1-2, with D possibly matching TRBD1 (5 bases). The V and J ends lost 2 bases and 6 bases respectively, with 19 bases between them. The CDR3 runs to 16 residues. The germline V gene has CDR1 MNHEY and CDR2 SVGEGT. CDR3 loop: CASSYAGWQGEDGYTF. CDR3 DNA sequence: TGTGCCAGCAGTTACGCGGGATGGCAGGGTGAGGATGGCTACACCTTC.

The chain recombines TRBV11-2 with TRBJ2-3, with 7 bases fitting TRBD2. CDR3 length equals 16 residues. V shed 0 bases and J 1 base; nucleotides not matched to a gene: 4. Germline assignment: CDR1 SGHAT and CDR2 FQNNGV. This chain's CDR3 is CASSLEMTSRTDTQYF. CDR3 nucleotide sequence: TGTGCCAGCAGCTTAGAAATGACTAGCCGCACAGATACGCAGTATTTT.

This sequence joins TRBV14 and TRBJ2-7; 12 bases are a match to TRBD2. This CDR3 comprises 14 residues. With V trimmed by 4 bases and J by 4 bases, 2 bases remained unmatched. Per germline, CDR1 SGHDN and CDR2 FVKESK. The CDR3 is CASSLGLAGYEQYF. DNA for the CDR3: TGTGCCAGCAGCCTTGGACTAGCGGGGTACGAGCAGTACTTC.

The chain employs TRBV19 and TRBJ2-1; perhaps TRBD2 as D (6 bases). Germline V gene lookup returns CDR1 LNHDA and CDR2 SQIVND (reference sequence). Trimming took off 0 bases at V and 4 bases at J, with 16 bases between the two ends. This CDR3 is built from 17 residues. The CDR3 sequence: CASSIDIHRGIYNEQFF. The CDR3 nucleotides read TGTGCCAGTAGTATAGATATCCACCGCGGGATATACAATGAGCAGTTCTTC.

The chain is built from TRBV7-2 and TRBJ2-7; 8 bases fit TRBD1. Looked up from germline, CDR1 is SGHTA and CDR2 is FQGNSA. The CDR3 contains 14 residues. Trimming at V came to 6 bases and at J to 2 bases, leaving 6 bases not matched to a gene. For the CDR3, the DNA is TGTGCCAGCAGTCTAAGACAGGGGCCCTACGAGCAGTACTTC. Protein: CASSLRQGPYEQYF.

The CDR3 coding sequence is TGTGCCACCATGGGCAGGGGCACAGATACGCAGTATTTT. Translated: CATMGRGTDTQYF. The gene calls are TRBV24-1 and TRBJ2-3; a possible D gene is TRBD1 (5 bases). The CDR3 consists of 13 residues. From germline, CDR1 is KGHDR and CDR2 SFDVKD. V lost 8 bases and J 1 base, leaving 9 bases between the germline ends.

The chain has TRBV7-3 and TRBJ1-1, with 8 bases fitting TRBD1. The ends lost 5 bases at V and 5 bases at J; junction bases unmatched: 7. Germline CDR1 and CDR2: SGHTA and FQGTGA. The CDR3 is made up of 14 amino acids. The CDR3 is CASSEQGDSTEAFF. The CDR3 bases are TGTGCCAGCAGCGAACAGGGGGATTCGACTGAAGCTTTCTTT.

The CDR3 sequence: CASSYDGGGRNEQFF. The CDR3 DNA is TGTGCCAGCAGTTACGACGGGGGGGGCCGGAATGAGCAGTTCTTC. The J gene is TRBJ2-1, the V gene TRBV6-2 or TRBV6-3; 8 bases line up with TRBD2. From germline, CDR1 is MNHEY and CDR2 SVGEGT. V lost 2 bases and J lost 7; bases outside the gene matches: 7. This CDR3 spans 15 amino acids.